This TCR beta chain was sequenced in a study of blood T cell repertoires in COVID-19. V dropped 5 bases and J dropped 5; count of bases not matched to a gene: 7. Germline V gene sequence: CDR1 SGHAT, CDR2 FQNNGV. This CDR3 spans 14 amino acids. Assay used: immunoSEQ multiplex PCR; TCRdb lists only in-frame clones, some missing. The data contain some 490,000 clones, approximately 85% of them singletons. The source of this sequence is a human donor in a cohort sampled during active COVID-19. The chain uses TRBV11-2 and TRBJ2-7, with TRBD2 matching over 9 bases. Material for sequencing was peripheral blood. CDR3 protein: CASSAGLAINEQYF. In nucleotides, the CDR3 is TGTGCCAGCAGCGCGGGACTAGCTATCAACGAGCAGTACTTC.